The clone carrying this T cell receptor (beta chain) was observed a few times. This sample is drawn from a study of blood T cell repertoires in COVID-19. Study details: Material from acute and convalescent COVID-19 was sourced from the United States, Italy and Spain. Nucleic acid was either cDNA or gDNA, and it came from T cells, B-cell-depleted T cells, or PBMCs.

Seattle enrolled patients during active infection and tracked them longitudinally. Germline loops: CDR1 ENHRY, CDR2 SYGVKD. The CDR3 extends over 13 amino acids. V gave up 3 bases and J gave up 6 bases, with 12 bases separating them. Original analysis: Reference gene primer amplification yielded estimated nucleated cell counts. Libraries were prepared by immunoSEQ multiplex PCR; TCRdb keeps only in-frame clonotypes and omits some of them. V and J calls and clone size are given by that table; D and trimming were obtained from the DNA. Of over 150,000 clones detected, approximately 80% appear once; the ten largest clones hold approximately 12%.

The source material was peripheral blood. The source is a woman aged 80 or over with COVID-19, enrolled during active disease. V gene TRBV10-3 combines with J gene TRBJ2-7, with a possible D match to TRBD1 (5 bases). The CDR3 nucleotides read TGTGCCATCAGTGAAGCAGGGTGGGGCGAGCAGTACTTC. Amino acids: CAISEAGWGEQYF.